Listed below are T cell receptor beta chains from one sample, sequenced in a study of a mutant IDH1 vaccine in newly diagnosed glioma. Sequencing was performed with immunoSEQ multiplex PCR; in TCRdb, only in-frame clones are kept and a portion is missing. The data contain about 67,000 clones, around 83% of them singletons. The sample consisted of peripheral blood mononuclear cells (PBMCs), taken from a glioma patient treated with radiotherapy, temozolomide or both. These receptors were obtained from a woman younger than 30 with glioma. Some clones in this sample may be carry-over from other donors' samples. CDR3s include the opening cysteine and the closing phenylalanine or tryptophan. Each record gives: J gene, V gene, CDR3 protein.

j_gene: TRBJ1-5
v_gene: TRBV13
CDR3aa: CASSLNSREGSNQPQHF

j_gene: TRBJ1-1
v_gene: TRBV7-3
CDR3aa: CASSLKGGSEAFF

j_gene: TRBJ1-5
v_gene: TRBV7-2
CDR3aa: CASSLGGVGQPQHF

j_gene: TRBJ2-3
v_gene: TRBV10-3
CDR3aa: CAISERGTADTQYF

j_gene: TRBJ2-7
v_gene: TRBV29-1
CDR3aa: CSVSILPEGTATFEQYF

j_gene: TRBJ1-5
v_gene: TRBV30
CDR3aa: CAWSMTENQPQHF

j_gene: TRBJ1-4
v_gene: TRBV6-1
CDR3aa: CASSEIPRGGEKLFF

j_gene: TRBJ2-7
v_gene: TRBV5-1
CDR3aa: CASSRDSLEEQYF

j_gene: TRBJ2-5
v_gene: TRBV5-1
CDR3aa: CASRPRLAGTQETQYF

j_gene: TRBJ1-1
v_gene: TRBV29-1
CDR3aa: CSALKENTEAFF

j_gene: TRBJ1-1
v_gene: TRBV6-1
CDR3aa: CASRGGGRDTEAFF

j_gene: TRBJ2-7
v_gene: TRBV6-5
CDR3aa: CASSYPSGRDAYEQYF

j_gene: TRBJ2-3
v_gene: TRBV5-6
CDR3aa: CASRSTGADTQYF

j_gene: TRBJ2-7
v_gene: TRBV6-5
CDR3aa: CASSYRPFSYEQYF

j_gene: TRBJ2-7
v_gene: TRBV2
CDR3aa: CASIGLAGVRYEQYF

j_gene: TRBJ2-7
v_gene: TRBV25-1
CDR3aa: CASSAPGTYEQYF

j_gene: TRBJ2-2
v_gene: TRBV5-1
CDR3aa: CASSLLVKGASTGELFF

j_gene: TRBJ2-7
v_gene: TRBV30
CDR3aa: CAWRHLEDRGYEQYF

j_gene: TRBJ2-5
v_gene: TRBV29-1
CDR3aa: CSVRRADQETQYF

j_gene: TRBJ2-1
v_gene: TRBV20-1
CDR3aa: CSASPDNEQFF

j_gene: TRBJ2-7
v_gene: TRBV30
CDR3aa: CAWSRQVGEQYF

j_gene: TRBJ1-2
v_gene: TRBV14
CDR3aa: CASSRPLVDGYTF

j_gene: TRBJ1-4
v_gene: TRBV7-8
CDR3aa: CASSSEGGPTNEKLFF

j_gene: TRBJ1-6
v_gene: TRBV5-5
CDR3aa: CASSLVGAQGMGSPLHF

j_gene: TRBJ2-1
v_gene: TRBV4-2
CDR3aa: CASSQGLGRNEQFF

j_gene: TRBJ2-7
v_gene: TRBV6-5
CDR3aa: CATHRLREQYF

j_gene: TRBJ2-7
v_gene: TRBV19
CDR3aa: CATSRDRDYEQYF

j_gene: TRBJ2-3
v_gene: TRBV7-9
CDR3aa: CASSFGLAGGPRDTQYF

j_gene: TRBJ2-7
v_gene: TRBV29-1
CDR3aa: CSVSQPGHSPEQYF

j_gene: TRBJ2-7
v_gene: TRBV5-4
CDR3aa: CASSSPSEQYF